This T cell receptor beta chain was recovered during a study of blood T cell repertoires in COVID-19. Here immunoSEQ multiplex PCR was the method, and the copy in TCRdb shows in-frame clones only, minus some. The sample includes about 70,000 clones, more than 80% of them seen just once. Germline V gene data show CDR1 as LGHNA and CDR2 as YSLEER. Trimming took off 4 bases at V and 6 bases at J, with 15 bases between the two ends. The CDR3 is 14 amino acids. The V call is TRBV4-3, the J call TRBJ1-1; possibly TRBD1 for D (5 bases). This TCR was sampled from a woman aged 80 or older with active or convalescent COVID-19. Sequencing was carried out using peripheral blood. CDR3 DNA sequence: TGCGCCAGCAGCCCCCTGGGGGGGTTCGCTGAAGCTTTCTTT. As protein: CASSPLGGFAEAFF.